The 10 T cell receptor beta chains presented below share a single source sample, sequenced in a study of response to subunit inactivated influenza vaccine. Each CDR3 protein is one row after TCRdb ran MiXCR on the RT-PCR reads. The profile shows around 490,000 distinct CDR3 sequences, 7.6% of them singletons. Sequences were derived from PBMCs from blood, sampled less than 30 months after vaccination. The source of these receptors is a man between 50 and 69 years old who received an inactivated influenza vaccine.

To note about this clonotype: A much larger clone is a single base away; this may be a read error. This chain uses TRBV12-3 or TRBV12-4 with TRBJ1-2; 10 bases are shared with TRBD1. J gave up 6 bases and V 6 bases, and 7 bases lay outside the gene matches. CDR3 size: 14 residues. This CDR3 reads CASRMTGGADGYTF. In nucleotides, the CDR3 is TGTGCCAGCAGGATGACAGGGGGCGCGGATGGCTACACCTTC.

As concerns this clonotype: A much larger clone differs from this one at a single base, so this may be a read error. Because the CDR3 is missing its conserved closing phenylalanine or tryptophan, this is likely a read error. The chain links TRBV5-5 to TRBJ2-7; 8 bases are a match to TRBD2. Germline CDR1 reads SGHKS; CDR2 reads YYEKEE (reference sequence). With 4 bases clipped from V and 2 bases from J, the junction kept 5 bases outside the gene matches. CDR3 length equals 14 residues. CDR3 region: CASSPGLGAYEQYY. CDR3 DNA: TGTGCCAGCAGCCCGGGACTAGGGGCCTACGAGCAGTACTAC.

There are many counts of this clonotype. Here the CDR3 DNA reads TGCAGTGCTATTTGGAGAGCGAACACCATATATTTT. This codes for CSAIWRANTIYF. This chain joins TRBV20-1 and TRBJ1-3; D gene uncertain. V was shortened by 4 bases and J by 7 bases, with 11 bases between the two germline ends. Germline V lookup: CDR1 DFQATT, CDR2 SNEGSKA (reference sequence). There are 12 residues in the CDR3.

On this clonotype itself: This sequence may be a read error, since a much larger clone differs from it by one base. Here the CDR3 omits its conserved ending phenylalanine or tryptophan, so a read error is the likely source. The chain has TRBV5-1 and TRBJ2-1, with D possibly TRBD1 on 6 matching bases. Germline CDR1 and CDR2: SGHRS and YFSETQ. The germline V and J ends were trimmed by 4 bases and 4 bases, with 18 bases remaining between them. This CDR3 comprises 16 residues. CDR3 residues: CASSPLPNTGYNEQFS. CDR3 DNA sequence: TGCGCCAGCAGCCCGCTCCCCAATACAGGGTACAATGAGCAGTTCTCC.

This clonotype was counted many times. This chain links TRBV29-1 with TRBJ1-5; D is unclear. V was clipped by 4 bases and J by 3 bases, with 10 bases between them. The CDR3 contains 13 residues. Germline V gives CDR1 SQVTM, CDR2 ANQGSEA. The CDR3 DNA follows: TGCAGCGTTGCTTCGAGTCCCAATCAGCCCCAGCATTTT. It yields the protein CSVASSPNQPQHF. Full variable domain (outside the CDR3, taken from reference TRBV29-1 and TRBJ1-5): SAVISQKPSRDICQRGTSLTIQCQVDSQVTMMFWYRQQPGQSLTLIATANQGSEATYESGFVIDKFPISRPNLTFSTLTVSNMSPEDSSIYLCSVASSPNQPQHFGDGTRLSIL.

This rearrangement joins TRBV2 to TRBJ1-2, with D unclear. Germline values: CDR1 SNHLY, CDR2 FYNNEI. Trimming left V 3 bases short and J 4 bases short, with 6 bases between. The CDR3 runs 12 residues. CDR3 sequence: CASSDQPYGYTF. The CDR3 DNA reads as TGTGCCAGCAGTGATCAGCCCTATGGCTACACCTTC.

The sample holds a few counts of this clonotype. The chain couples TRBV7-9 to TRBJ2-2; tentatively, D is TRBD2 (6 bases). The ends were cut back, 6 bases at V and 7 bases at J, with 12 bases in the middle. Germline V CDR1 and CDR2: SEHNR, FQNEAQ (reference sequence). The CDR3 is made up of 13 amino acids. CDR3 nucleotide sequence: TGTGCCAGCAGAGCAGGGAGGAGCGGGGAGCTGTTTTTT. Protein sequence: CASRAGRSGELFF.

This clonotype has just a few counts. The V call is TRBV7-2, the J call TRBJ2-6; D uncertain. The germline V and J ends were trimmed by 3 bases and 3 bases, with 6 bases remaining between them. Germline V gene lookup returns CDR1 SGHTA and CDR2 FQGNSA. This CDR3 region has 14 residues. The DNA for the CDR3 is TGTGCCAGCAGCTTGAACGGTGGGGCCAACGTCCTGACTTTC. This translates into CASSLNGGANVLTF.

This clonotype was observed a few times. V usage is TRBV4-2 and J usage is TRBJ2-5; 11 bases match TRBD2. The CDR3 extends over 17 amino acids. The J segment lost 4 bases and the V segment lost 1 base, leaving 8 bases of the junction unmatched. Germline V gene sequence: CDR1 LGHNA, CDR2 YNFKEQ. This chain's CDR3 is CASSQGLAGTSGETQYF. CDR3 DNA sequence: TGTGCCAGCAGCCAAGGTCTCGCAGGGACTAGCGGAGAGACCCAGTACTTC.

The chain couples TRBV12-3 or TRBV12-4 to TRBJ1-1; unclear D gene. Trimming removed 6 bases at V and 6 bases at J, with 17 bases between. The CDR3 consists of 14 residues. The CDR3 reads CASRPGEFLAEAFF. DNA of the CDR3: TGTGCCAGCAGGCCAGGCGAGTTCCTAGCTGAAGCTTTCTTT.